This T cell receptor beta chain was observed in a study of cytomegalovirus exposure and HLA in healthy donors. Each donor was healthy, and each was a bone marrow donor. In the PCR, 60 Vbeta and 13 Jbeta primers were used. Here immunoSEQ multiplex PCR was the method, and the copy in TCRdb shows in-frame clones only, minus some. Of over 250,000 clones in the sample, just over 70% were seen once. The length of the CDR3 is 15 residues. Germline CDR1 SGHRS, CDR2 YFSETQ. V was clipped by 4 bases and J by 4 bases; unmatched bases: 8. Findings of the study overall: Most TCRs appeared rarely, but some public TCRs recurred in many donors. Cytomegalovirus status, reportedly, was diagnosed with high specificity and sensitivity by the classifier.

This clone was observed a single time. Its antigen is still unknown. This TCR was sampled from a female donor in good health and CMV-seronegative. This chain uses TRBV5-1 with TRBJ2-1; 7 bases agree with TRBD1. The sample comprised PBMCs. DNA of the CDR3: TGCGCCAGCAGCCAGACAGGGATGGGGTACAATGAGCAGTTCTTC. Its protein product is CASSQTGMGYNEQFF.